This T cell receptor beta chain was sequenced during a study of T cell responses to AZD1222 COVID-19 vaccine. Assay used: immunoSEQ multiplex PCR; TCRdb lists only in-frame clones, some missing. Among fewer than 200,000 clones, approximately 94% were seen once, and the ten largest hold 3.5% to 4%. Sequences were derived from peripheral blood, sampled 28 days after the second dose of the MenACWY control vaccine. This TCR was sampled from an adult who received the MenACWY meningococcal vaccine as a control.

The CDR3 spells CASSQSYEQYF. The CDR3 DNA is TGTGCCAGCAGCCAATCCTACGAGCAGTACTTC. The chain uses TRBV3-1 (or the pseudogene TRBV3-2) and TRBJ2-7, with unresolved D. Trimming left V 2 bases short and J 1 base short, with 0 bases between. Per the germline V gene, CDR1 is LGHDT and CDR2 is YNNKEL (reference sequence). The CDR3 loop spans 11 amino acids.